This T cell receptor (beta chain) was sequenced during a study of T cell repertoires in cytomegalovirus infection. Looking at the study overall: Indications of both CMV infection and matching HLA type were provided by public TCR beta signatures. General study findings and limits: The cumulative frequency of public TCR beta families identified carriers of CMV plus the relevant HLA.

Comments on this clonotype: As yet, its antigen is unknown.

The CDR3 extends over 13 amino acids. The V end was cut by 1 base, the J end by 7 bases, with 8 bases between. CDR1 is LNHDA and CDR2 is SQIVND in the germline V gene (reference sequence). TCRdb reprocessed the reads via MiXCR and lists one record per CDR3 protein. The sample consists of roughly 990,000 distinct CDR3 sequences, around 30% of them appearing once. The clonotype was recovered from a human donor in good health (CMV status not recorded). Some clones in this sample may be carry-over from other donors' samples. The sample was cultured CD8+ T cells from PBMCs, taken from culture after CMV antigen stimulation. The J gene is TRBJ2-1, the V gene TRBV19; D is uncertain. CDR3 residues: CASSIGLLNEQFF. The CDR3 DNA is TGTGCCAGTAGTATAGGGTTGTTGAATGAGCAGTTCTTC. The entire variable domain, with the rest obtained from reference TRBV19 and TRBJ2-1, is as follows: DGGITQSPKYLFRKEGQNVTLSCEQNLNHDAMYWYRQDPGQGLRLIYYSQIVNDFQKGDIAEGYSVSREKKESFPLTVTSAQKNPTAFYLCASSIGLLNEQFFGPGTRLTVL.